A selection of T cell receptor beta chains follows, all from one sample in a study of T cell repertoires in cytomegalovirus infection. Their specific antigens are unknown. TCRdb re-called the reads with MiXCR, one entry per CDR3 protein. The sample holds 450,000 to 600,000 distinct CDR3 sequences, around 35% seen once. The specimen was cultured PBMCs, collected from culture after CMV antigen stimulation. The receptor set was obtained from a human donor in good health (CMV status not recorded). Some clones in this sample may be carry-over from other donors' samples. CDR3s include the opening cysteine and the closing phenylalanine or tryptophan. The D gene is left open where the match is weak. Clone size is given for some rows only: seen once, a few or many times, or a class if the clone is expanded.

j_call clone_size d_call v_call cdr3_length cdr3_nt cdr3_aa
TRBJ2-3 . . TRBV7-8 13 TGTGCCAGCAGCACAAGGGCTTTAGGTACGCAGTATTTT CASSTRALGTQYF
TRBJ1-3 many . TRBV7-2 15 TGTGCCAGCAGCTTGGTCGGGACTGCTGGAAACACCATATATTTT CASSLVGTAGNTIYF
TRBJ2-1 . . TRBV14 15 TGTGCCAGCAGCCAAGATTCACGCCACCTCTCTTCCATGTTCTTC CASSQDSRHLSSMFF
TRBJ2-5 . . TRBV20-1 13 TGCAGTGCTAGACTCCCAGAGTGGGAGACCCAGTACTTC CSARLPEWETQYF
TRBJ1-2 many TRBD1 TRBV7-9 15 TGTGCCAGCAGCGGGCGGGACAGCCTTATCTATGGCTACACCTTC CASSGRDSLIYGYTF
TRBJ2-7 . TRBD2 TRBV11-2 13 TGTGCCAGCAGCTTAGGCGGGACTAGCGGGAGTTGGTTC CASSLGGTSGSWF
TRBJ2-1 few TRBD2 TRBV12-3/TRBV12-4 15 TGTGCCAGCACCTCAGAGGTAGCGGGGTACAATGAGCAGTTCTTC CASTSEVAGYNEQFF
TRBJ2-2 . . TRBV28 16 TGTGCCAGCAGAAATATTAGAAGGGCCCACACCGGGGAGCTGTTTTTT CASRNIRRAHTGELFF
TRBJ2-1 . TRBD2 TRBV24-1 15 TGTGCCACCAGTGCCACCAGCGGGAGTCGGAATGAGCAGTTCTTC CATSATSGSRNEQFF
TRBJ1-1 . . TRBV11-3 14 TGTGCCAGCAGCTACGAAGCGACAGGTCTGGACGCTTTCTTT CASSYEATGLDAFF
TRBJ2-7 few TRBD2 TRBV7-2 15 TGTGCCAGCAGCAGTACTAGCGGGATATCCCACGAGCAGTACTTC CASSSTSGISHEQYF
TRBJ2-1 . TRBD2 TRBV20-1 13 TGCAGTGCTCCGGACGGGAGGAACAATGAGCAGTTCTTC CSAPDGRNNEQFF
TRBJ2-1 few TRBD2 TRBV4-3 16 TGCGCCAGCAGCCAAGATGGTAGCGGGAGCTACAATGAGCAGTTCTTC CASSQDGSGSYNEQFF
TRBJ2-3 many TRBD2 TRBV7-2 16 TGTGCCAGCAGCTGGGAGCCGGGACTAGGGACAGATACGCAGTATTTT CASSWEPGLGTDTQYF
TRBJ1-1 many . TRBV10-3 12 TGTGCCATCAAAACAGGCGTCGGAAATGCTTTCTTT CAIKTGVGNAFF
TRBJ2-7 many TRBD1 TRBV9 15 TGTGCCAGCAGCGCCGCAGGGACAGGGGCCAACGAGCAGTACTTC CASSAAGTGANEQYF
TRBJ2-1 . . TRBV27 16 TGTGCCAGCAGTTCCCTGGGAGCGGCAAGAAACAATGAGCAGTTCTTC CASSSLGAARNNEQFF
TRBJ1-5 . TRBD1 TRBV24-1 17 TGTGCCACCAGTGACCCCGGGACAGGGGGTCAAAATCAGCCCCAGCATTTT CATSDPGTGGQNQPQHF
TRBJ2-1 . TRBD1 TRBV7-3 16 TGTGCCAGCAGCTCGACCGGGACAGGGGGCTGGAATGAGCAGTTCTTC CASSSTGTGGWNEQFF
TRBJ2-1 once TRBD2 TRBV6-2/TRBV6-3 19 TGTGCCAGCAGTTACGCCCCGGGACTAGCGGGAGCTTACTACAATGAGCAGTTCTTC CASSYAPGLAGAYYNEQFF
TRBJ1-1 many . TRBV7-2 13 TGTGCCAGCAGCCCCCGCATGAACACTGAAGCTTTCTTT CASSPRMNTEAFF
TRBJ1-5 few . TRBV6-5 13 TGTGCCAGCAGTCCAGGGTTATGGGAGCCCCAGCATTTT CASSPGLWEPQHF
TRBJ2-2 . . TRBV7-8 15 TGTGCCAGCCCGTTGGTAGCCGGGATCGCCGGGGAGCTGTTTTTT CASPLVAGIAGELFF
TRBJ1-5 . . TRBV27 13 TGTGCCAGCAGTGCTTGGGCGGGGCAGCCCCAGCAGTTT CASSAWAGQPQQF
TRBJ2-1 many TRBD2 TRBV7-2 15 TGTGCCAGCAGCTACGAGAGCGGGAGAGTCAATGAGCAGTTCTTC CASSYESGRVNEQFF
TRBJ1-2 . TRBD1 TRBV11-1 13 TGTGCCAGCAGCGTCAGGGGGGCCTATGGCTACACCTTC CASSVRGAYGYTF
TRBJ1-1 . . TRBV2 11 TGTGCCAGCACGGGCCTACCCGGAGCTTTCTTT CASTGLPGAFF
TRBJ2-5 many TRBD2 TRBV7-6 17 TGTGCCAGCAGCTTAGATTCGGGACTACGGAAGGAAGAGACCCAGTACTTC CASSLDSGLRKEETQYF
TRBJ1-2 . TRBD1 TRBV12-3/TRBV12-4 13 TGTGCCAGCAGCCCGGACAGGAAAGGGGGCTACACCTTC CASSPDRKGGYTF
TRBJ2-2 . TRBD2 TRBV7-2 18 TGTGCCAGCAGCTTAATTAGCGGGAGGGCCACGAACACCGGGGAGCTGTTTTTT CASSLISGRATNTGELFF
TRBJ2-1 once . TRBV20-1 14 TGCAGTGCCCCAAAGGGGGGAGGTGGCAATGAGCAGTTCTTC CSAPKGGGGNEQFF
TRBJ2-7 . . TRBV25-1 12 TGTGCCAGCAGTGAATCAACCTACGAGCAGTACTTC CASSESTYEQYF
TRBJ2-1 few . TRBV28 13 TGTGCCAGCCGGACCCCCTCTAGGGCTGAGCAGTTCTTC CASRTPSRAEQFF
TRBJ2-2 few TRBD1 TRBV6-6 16 TGTGCCAGCAGAAATCGACAGGGGATTGGCACCGGGGAGCTGTTTTTT CASRNRQGIGTGELFF
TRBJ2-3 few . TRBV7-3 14 TGTGCCAGCAGCCACGGGACGGGAGCAAATACGCAGTATTTT CASSHGTGANTQYF
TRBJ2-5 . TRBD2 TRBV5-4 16 TGTGCCAGCAGAACGTTTGGCGGGAGGCTGGTAGAGACCCAGTACTTC CASRTFGGRLVETQYF
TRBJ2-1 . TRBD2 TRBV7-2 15 TGTGCCAGCAGCTTGAGCGGGAGGGGTAGTAATGAGCAGTTCTTC CASSLSGRGSNEQFF
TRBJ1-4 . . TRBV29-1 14 TGCAGCGTTGCTTCGGGGGGGACTAATGAAAAACTGTTTTTT CSVASGGTNEKLFF
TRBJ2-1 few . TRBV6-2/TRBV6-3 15 TGTGCCAGCAGTTACTTCCAGGCGGGGCGCAATGAGCAGTTCTTC CASSYFQAGRNEQFF
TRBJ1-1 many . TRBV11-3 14 TGTGCCAGCAGCCCCACGCTAGGGGTTACTGAAGCTTTCTTT CASSPTLGVTEAFF
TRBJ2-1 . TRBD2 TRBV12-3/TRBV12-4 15 TGTGCCAGCAGTCCGGGACTAGCGGGAGTTGATGAGCAGTTCTTC CASSPGLAGVDEQFF
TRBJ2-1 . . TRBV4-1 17 TGCGCCAGCAGCCAAGATACCCTCAGCGGGCTCTACAATGAGCAGTTCTTC CASSQDTLSGLYNEQFF
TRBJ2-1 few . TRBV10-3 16 TGTGCCATCAGTGAGTCGGGGGCCCCTCGTTACAATGAGCAGTTCTTC CAISESGAPRYNEQFF
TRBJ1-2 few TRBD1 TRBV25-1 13 TGTGCCAGCTCACGGACAGGGGACTATGGCTACACCTTC CASSRTGDYGYTF
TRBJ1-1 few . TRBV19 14 TGTGCCAGTAGTATAGCCGGTAGAGGCACTGAAGCTTTCTTT CASSIAGRGTEAFF
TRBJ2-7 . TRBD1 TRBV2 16 TGTGCCAGCAGTGGATCCCTGGGACAGGGGAACTACGAGCAGTACTTC CASSGSLGQGNYEQYF
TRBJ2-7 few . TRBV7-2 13 TGTGCCAGCAGCATCAATTGGGGATCCGAGCAGTACTTC CASSINWGSEQYF
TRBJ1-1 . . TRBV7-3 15 TGTGCCAGCAGCTTAATAGTGGGTGCTCCGGCTGAAGCTTTCTTT CASSLIVGAPAEAFF
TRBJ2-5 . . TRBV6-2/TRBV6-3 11 TGTGCCAGCAGGACGCAAGAGACCCAGTACTTC CASRTQETQYF
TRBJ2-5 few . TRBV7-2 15 TGTGCCAGCAGCTTTTCCGGGACCGATCAAGAGACCCAGTACTTC CASSFSGTDQETQYF
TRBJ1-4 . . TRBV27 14 TGTGCCAGCAGTTCTCAGGGGAGGGGTGAAAAACTGTTTTTT CASSSQGRGEKLFF
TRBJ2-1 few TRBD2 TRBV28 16 TGTGCCAGCAGTTTTAGGACTAGCGGGAGATCGGGGGAGCAGTTCTTC CASSFRTSGRSGEQFF
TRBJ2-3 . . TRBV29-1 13 TGCAGCGTCCCTGCCCCTACCCCAGATACGCAGTATTTT CSVPAPTPDTQYF
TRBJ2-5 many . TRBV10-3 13 TGTGCCGTCAAATGGGGGCACCAAGAGACCCAGTACTTC CAVKWGHQETQYF